This record looks at one T cell receptor beta chain sequence and its context. Antigen unknown. Sequenced by immunoSEQ multiplex PCR; TCRdb stores in-frame clones only, minus some. The sample has approximately 300,000 clones, roughly 85% seen once. Trimming stripped 1 base from V and 4 bases from J, with 16 bases between. CDR1 is LGHNA, CDR2 YSLEER, per germline. The CDR3 spans 16 residues. This entry comes from a study of cytomegalovirus exposure and HLA in healthy donors. Study information: The 90 to 150 validation repertoires used the same platform as the roughly 670 first-cohort repertoires, a later analysis reported.

Study-level points and caveats: The study designated 150 or so TCR beta chains cytomegalovirus-associated. Whilst most TCR sequences proved rare, a subset of public TCRs occurred across many donors. Cytomegalovirus status, reportedly, was diagnosed with high specificity and sensitivity by the classifier.

Material for sequencing was PBMCs. This TCR was sampled from a woman aged 18-29 years in good health and CMV-seronegative. V usage is TRBV4-3 and J usage is TRBJ1-1; D unresolved. CDR3 protein: CASSQVVSGVFTEAFF. The CDR3 nucleotides read TGCGCCAGCAGCCAAGTGGTTTCCGGGGTATTCACTGAAGCTTTCTTT.